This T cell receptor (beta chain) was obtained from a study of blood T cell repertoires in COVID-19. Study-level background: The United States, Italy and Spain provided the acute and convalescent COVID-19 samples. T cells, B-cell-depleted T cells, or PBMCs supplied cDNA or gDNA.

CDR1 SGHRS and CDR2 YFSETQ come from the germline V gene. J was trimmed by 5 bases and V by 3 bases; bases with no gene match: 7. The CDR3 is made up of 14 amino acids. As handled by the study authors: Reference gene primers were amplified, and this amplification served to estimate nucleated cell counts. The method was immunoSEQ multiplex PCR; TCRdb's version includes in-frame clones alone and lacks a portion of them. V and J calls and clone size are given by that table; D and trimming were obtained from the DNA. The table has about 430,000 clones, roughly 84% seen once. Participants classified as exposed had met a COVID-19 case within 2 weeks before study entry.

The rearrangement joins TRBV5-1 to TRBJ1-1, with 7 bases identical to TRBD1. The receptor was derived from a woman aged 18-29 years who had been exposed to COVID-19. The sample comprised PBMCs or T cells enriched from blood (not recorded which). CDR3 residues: CASSWTTGDTEAFF. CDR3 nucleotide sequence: TGCGCCAGCAGCTGGACTACAGGGGATACTGAAGCTTTCTTT.